This TCR beta chain was profiled in a study of OX40 agonist ivuxolimab in advanced cancers. Study details: Prior checkpoint blockade (anti-PD-1, anti-PD-L1 or anti-CTLA-4) was permitted; about 40% had it.

TCRdb keeps only in-frame clones here, not all; method: immunoSEQ multiplex PCR. This repertoire shows around 24,000 clones, roughly 84% found once; its top ten account for about a sixth. In germline, CDR1 is LGHNA, CDR2 YNFKEQ. V shed 6 bases and J 2 bases; nucleotides not matched to a gene: 10. The CDR3 has 17 amino acids. The TCR was taken from an adult with an advanced solid tumor such as melanoma, head and neck, liver or kidney cancer. The chain has TRBV4-2 and TRBJ2-2; 9 nucleotides match TRBD2. This specimen consisted of CD4+ or CD8+ T cells sorted from blood, obtained in a trial of the OX40 agonist ivuxolimab. CDR3 nucleotides: TGTGCCAGCAGAACTTGGCGGGGGGGCGAAAACACCGGGGAGCTGTTTTTT. The encoded protein is CASRTWRGGENTGELFF.